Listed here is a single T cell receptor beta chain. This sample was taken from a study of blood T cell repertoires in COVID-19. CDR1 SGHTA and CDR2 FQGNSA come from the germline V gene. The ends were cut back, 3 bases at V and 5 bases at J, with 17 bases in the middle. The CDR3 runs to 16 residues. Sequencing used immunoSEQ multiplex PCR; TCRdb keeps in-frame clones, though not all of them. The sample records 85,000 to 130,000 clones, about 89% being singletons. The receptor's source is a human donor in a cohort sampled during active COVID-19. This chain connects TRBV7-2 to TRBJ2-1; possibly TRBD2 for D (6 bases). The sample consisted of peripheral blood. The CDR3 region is CASSFFGRGRNNEQFF. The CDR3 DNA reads TGTGCCAGCAGCTTCTTCGGGCGGGGCCGGAACAATGAGCAGTTCTTC. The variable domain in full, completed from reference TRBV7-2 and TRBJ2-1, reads GAGVSQSPSNKVTEKGKDVELRCDPISGHTALYWYRQSLGQGLEFLIYFQGNSAPDKSGLPSDRFSAERTGGSVSTLTIQRTQQEDSAVYLCASSFFGRGRNNEQFFGPGTRLTVL.